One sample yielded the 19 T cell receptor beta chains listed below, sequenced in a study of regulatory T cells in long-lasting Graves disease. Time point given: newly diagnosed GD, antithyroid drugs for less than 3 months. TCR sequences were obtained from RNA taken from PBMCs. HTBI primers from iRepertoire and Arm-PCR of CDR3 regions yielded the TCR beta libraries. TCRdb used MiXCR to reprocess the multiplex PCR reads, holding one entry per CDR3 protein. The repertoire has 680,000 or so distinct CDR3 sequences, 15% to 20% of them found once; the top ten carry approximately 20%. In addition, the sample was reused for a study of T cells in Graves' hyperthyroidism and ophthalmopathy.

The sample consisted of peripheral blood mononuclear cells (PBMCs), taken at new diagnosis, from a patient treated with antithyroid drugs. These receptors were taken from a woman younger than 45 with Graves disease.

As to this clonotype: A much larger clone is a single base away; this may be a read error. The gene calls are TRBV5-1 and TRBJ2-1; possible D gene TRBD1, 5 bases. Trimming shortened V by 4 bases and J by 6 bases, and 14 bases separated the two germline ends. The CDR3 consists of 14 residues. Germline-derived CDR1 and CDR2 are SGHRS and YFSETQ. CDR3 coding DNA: TGCGCCAGCAGCCCCAGGGCAGGGTCCAATGAGCAGTTCTTC. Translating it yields CASSPRAGSNEQFF.

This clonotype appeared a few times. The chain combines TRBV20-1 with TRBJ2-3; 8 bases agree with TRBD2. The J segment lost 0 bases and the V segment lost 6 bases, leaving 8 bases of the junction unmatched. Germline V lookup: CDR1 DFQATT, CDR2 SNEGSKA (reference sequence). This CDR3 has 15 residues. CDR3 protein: CSARSGGASTDTQYF. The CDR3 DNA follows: TGCAGTGCAAGGTCGGGAGGGGCTAGCACAGATACGCAGTATTTT.

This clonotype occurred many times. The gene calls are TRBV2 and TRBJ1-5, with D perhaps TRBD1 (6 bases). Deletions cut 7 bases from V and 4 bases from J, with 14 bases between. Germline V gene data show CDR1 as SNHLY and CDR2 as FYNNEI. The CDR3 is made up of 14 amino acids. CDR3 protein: CASTPGTPNQPQHF. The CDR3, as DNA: TGTGCCAGCACCCCCGGGACACCTAATCAGCCCCAGCATTTT.

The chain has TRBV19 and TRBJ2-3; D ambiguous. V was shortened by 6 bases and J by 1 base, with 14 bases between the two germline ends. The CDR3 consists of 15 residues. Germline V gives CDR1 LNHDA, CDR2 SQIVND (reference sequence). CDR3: CASRTIAERTDTQYF. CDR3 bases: TGTGCCAGTAGAACCATCGCGGAACGCACAGATACGCAGTATTTT.

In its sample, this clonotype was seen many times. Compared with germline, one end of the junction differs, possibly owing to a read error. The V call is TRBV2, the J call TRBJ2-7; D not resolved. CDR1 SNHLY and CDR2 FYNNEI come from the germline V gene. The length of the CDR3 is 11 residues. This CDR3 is CASSVPGEQYF. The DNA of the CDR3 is TGCGCCAGCAGCGTCCCGGGCGAGCAGTACTTC.

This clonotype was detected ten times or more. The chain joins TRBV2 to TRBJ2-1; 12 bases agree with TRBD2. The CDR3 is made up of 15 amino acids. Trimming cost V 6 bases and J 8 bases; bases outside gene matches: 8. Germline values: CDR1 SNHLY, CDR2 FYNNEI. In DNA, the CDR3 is TGTGCCAGCAGAAATAGACTAGCGGGAGCGGATGAGCAGTTCTTC. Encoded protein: CASRNRLAGADEQFF.

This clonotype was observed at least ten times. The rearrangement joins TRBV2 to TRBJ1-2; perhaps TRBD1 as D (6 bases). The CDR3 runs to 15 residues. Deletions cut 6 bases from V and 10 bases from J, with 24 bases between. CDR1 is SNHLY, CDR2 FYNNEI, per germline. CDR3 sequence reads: CASSETGSSATYYTF. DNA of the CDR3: TGTGCCAGCAGCGAGACAGGTTCGTCTGCCACGTACTACACCTTC.

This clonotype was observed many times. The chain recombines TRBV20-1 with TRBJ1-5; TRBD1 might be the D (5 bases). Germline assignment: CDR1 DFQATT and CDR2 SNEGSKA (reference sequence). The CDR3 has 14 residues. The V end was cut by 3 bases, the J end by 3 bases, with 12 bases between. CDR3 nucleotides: TGCAGTGCTAGGGGCCAGGGCTACAATCAGCCCCAGCATTTT. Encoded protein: CSARGQGYNQPQHF.

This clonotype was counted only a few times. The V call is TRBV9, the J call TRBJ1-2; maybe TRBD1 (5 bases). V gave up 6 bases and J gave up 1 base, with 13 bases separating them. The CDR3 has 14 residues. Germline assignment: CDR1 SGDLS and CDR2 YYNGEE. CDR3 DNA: TGTGCCAGCACCATAACCGACAGTAACTATGGCTACACCTTC. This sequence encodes CASTITDSNYGYTF.

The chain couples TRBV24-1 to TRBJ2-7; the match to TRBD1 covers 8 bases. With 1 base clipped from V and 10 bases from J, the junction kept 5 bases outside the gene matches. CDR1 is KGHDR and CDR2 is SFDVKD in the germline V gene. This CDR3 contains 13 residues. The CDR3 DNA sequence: TGTGCCACCAGTGATTTCCCGACAGGGGATCAGTACTTC. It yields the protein CATSDFPTGDQYF.

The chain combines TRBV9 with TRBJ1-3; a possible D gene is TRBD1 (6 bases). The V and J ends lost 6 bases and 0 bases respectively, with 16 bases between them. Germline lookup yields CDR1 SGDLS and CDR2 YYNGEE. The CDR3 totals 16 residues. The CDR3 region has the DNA TGTGCCAGCACCCCCGGGACATCAAGCTCTGGAAACACCATATATTTT. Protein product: CASTPGTSSSGNTIYF. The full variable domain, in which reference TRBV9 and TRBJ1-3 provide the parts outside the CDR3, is DSGVTQTPKHLITATGQRVTLRCSPRSGDLSVYWYQQSLDQGLQFLIQYYNGEERAKGNILERFSAQQFPDLHSELNLSSLELGDSALYFCASTPGTSSSGNTIYFGEGSWLTVV.

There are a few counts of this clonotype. This CDR3 reads CASTLGGTSGELFF. The CDR3 DNA follows: TGTGCCAGCACCCTCGGAGGGACGTCCGGGGAGCTGTTTTTT. V and J are TRBV28 and TRBJ2-2; D may be TRBD2 (6 bases). The germline V gene encodes CDR1 MDHEN and CDR2 SYDVKM. This CDR3 has 14 residues. Trimming cost V 7 bases and J 6 bases, with 15 bases left between them.

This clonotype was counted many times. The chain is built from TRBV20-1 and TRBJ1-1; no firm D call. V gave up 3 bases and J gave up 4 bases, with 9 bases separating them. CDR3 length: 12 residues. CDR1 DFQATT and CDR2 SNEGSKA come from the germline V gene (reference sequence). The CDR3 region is CSARTAATEAFF. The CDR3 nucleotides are TGCAGTGCTAGGACCGCGGCCACTGAAGCTTTCTTT.

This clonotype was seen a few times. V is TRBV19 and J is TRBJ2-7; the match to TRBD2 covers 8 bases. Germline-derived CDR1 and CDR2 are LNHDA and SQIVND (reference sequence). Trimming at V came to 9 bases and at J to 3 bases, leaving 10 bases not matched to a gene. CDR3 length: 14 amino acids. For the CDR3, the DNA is TGTGCCAGCATTTCTAGCGGGTCGAGCTACGAGCAGTACTTC. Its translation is CASISSGSSYEQYF. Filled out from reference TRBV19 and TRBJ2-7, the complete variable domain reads DGGITQSPKYLFRKEGQNVTLSCEQNLNHDAMYWYRQDPGQGLRLIYYSQIVNDFQKGDIAEGYSVSREKKESFPLTVTSAQKNPTAFYLCASISSGSSYEQYFGPGTRLTVT.

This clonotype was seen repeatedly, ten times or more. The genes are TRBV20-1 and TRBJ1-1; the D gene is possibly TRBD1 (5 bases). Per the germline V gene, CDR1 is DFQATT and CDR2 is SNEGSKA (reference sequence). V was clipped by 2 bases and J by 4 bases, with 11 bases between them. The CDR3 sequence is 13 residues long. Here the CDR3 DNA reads TGCAGTGCTAGACGAGGGACTTTCACTGAAGCTTTCTTT. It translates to CSARRGTFTEAFF.

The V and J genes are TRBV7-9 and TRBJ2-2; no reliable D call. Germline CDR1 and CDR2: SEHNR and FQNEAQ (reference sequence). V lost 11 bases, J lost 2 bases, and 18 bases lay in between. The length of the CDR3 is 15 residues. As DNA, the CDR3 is TGTGCCGCAGCAGTCACCCAGTCAAACACCGGGGAGCTGTTTTTT. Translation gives CAAAVTQSNTGELFF.

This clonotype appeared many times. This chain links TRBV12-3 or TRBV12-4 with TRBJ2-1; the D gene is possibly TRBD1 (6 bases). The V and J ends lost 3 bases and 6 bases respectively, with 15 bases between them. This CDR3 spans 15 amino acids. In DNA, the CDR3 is TGTGCCAGCAGTTTGACCGGGACAACACCCAATGAGCAGTTCTTC. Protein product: CASSLTGTTPNEQFF.

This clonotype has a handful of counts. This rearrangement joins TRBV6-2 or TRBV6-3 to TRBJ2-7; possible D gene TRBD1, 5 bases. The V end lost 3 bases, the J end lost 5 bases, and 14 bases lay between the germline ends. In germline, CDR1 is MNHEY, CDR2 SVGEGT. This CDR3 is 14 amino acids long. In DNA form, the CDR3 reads TGTGCCAGCAGTTATTACAGGACCAGCCACGAGCAGTACTTC. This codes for CASSYYRTSHEQYF.

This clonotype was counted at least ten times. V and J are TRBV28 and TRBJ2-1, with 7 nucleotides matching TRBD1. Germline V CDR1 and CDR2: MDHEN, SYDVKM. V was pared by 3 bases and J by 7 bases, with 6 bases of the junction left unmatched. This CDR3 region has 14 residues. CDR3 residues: CASSFPTGVNEQFF. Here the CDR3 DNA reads TGTGCCAGCAGTTTTCCTACAGGGGTGAATGAGCAGTTCTTC.